This passage covers 8 T cell receptor beta chains from one sample sequenced in a study of shared clonotypes between healthy human individuals (dated by TCRdb to about 2020). The library was built by means of the immunoSEQ multiplex PCR assay. Held by TCRdb, this immuneACCESS table contains in-frame sequences only and omits some clones. Under half of the omission traces to an unresolved V gene where checked; the cause of the rest is unknown. For this sample the table gives 2 million to 3 million clones, of which 80% to 95% were detected only once. The ten largest account for about 0.34% of the sample. Input material: naive CD4+ T cells from PBMCs. The cell subset or site tag for this specimen amounts to: CD45RA+ positively selected. All receptors derive from a man younger than 35 in good health. Some clones in this sample may be carry-over from other donors' samples.

This chain connects TRBV4-1 to TRBJ2-1, with TRBD2 matching 15 bases. CDR3 size: 20 residues. V shed 5 bases and J 3 bases; nucleotides not matched to a gene: 14. Germline loops: CDR1 MGHRA, CDR2 YSYEKL. Here the CDR3 reads CASSSYKGTSGRKDYNEQFF. DNA for the CDR3: TGCGCCAGCAGCTCATACAAAGGGACTAGCGGGAGGAAGGACTACAATGAGCAGTTCTTC.

The J gene is TRBJ2-5, the V gene TRBV29-1; TRBD1 might be the D (5 bases). V was trimmed by 3 bases and J by 0 bases, leaving 8 bases between them. The CDR3 is made up of 13 amino acids. Germline assignment: CDR1 SQVTM and CDR2 ANQGSEA. In DNA, the CDR3 is TGCAGCGTTGAGGACAAGTACCAAGAGACCCAGTACTTC. This codes for CSVEDKYQETQYF.

To note about this clone: Other DNA sequences in this sample translate to the same CDR3. This chain links TRBV4-3 with TRBJ2-6; 11 nucleotides align to TRBD1. V gave up 4 bases and J gave up 0 bases; unmatched junction bases: 2. Germline assignment: CDR1 LGHNA and CDR2 YSLEER. The CDR3 sequence is 17 residues long. CDR3 sequence reads: CASSRGTGGSGANVLTF. CDR3 in DNA: TGCGCCAGCAGCCGAGGGACAGGGGGCTCTGGGGCCAACGTCCTGACTTTC.

The V call is TRBV29-1, the J call TRBJ1-1, with 8 positions matching TRBD1. Germline loops: CDR1 SQVTM, CDR2 ANQGSEA. V trimming: 7 bases; J trimming: 3 bases; junction bases outside the gene matches: 13. This CDR3 region has 15 residues. The DNA of the CDR3 is TGCAGCGCCGGTGGGGGGTCAGGGGGCGACACTGAAGCTTTCTTT. Translating it yields CSAGGGSGGDTEAFF.

The chain carries TRBV30 and TRBJ2-5; D not certain. The CDR3 is made up of 12 amino acids. The V and J ends lost 7 bases and 1 base respectively, with 10 bases between them. Per the germline V gene, CDR1 is GTSNPN and CDR2 is SVGIG (reference sequence). The CDR3 DNA follows: TGTGCCTCCTCTGACTTCCAAGAGACCCAGTACTTC. Its protein product is CASSDFQETQYF.

The CDR3 protein is CASRPPGANTGELFF. In DNA form, the CDR3 reads TGCGCCAGCCGACCACCCGGGGCGAACACCGGGGAGCTGTTTTTT. This chain uses TRBV4-1 with TRBJ2-2, with D perhaps TRBD2 (5 bases). The germline V gene has CDR1 MGHRA and CDR2 YSYEKL. This CDR3 is 15 amino acids long. With 8 bases removed from V and 0 bases from J, the gap between germline ends came to 13 bases.

The chain recombines TRBV11-2 with TRBJ2-1, with TRBD1 matching 8 bases. V trimming: 4 bases; J trimming: 8 bases; junction bases outside the gene matches: 13. Germline lookup yields CDR1 SGHAT and CDR2 FQNNGV. CDR3 size: 16 residues. The CDR3 region is CASSSNPGTGGYEQFF. CDR3 coding DNA: TGTGCCAGCAGCTCCAATCCCGGGACAGGTGGCTATGAGCAGTTCTTC.

The chain has TRBV5-6 and TRBJ2-3; D unresolved. The CDR3 runs to 15 residues. Trimming shortened V by 0 bases and J by 0 bases, and 8 bases separated the two germline ends. Germline V gene sequence: CDR1 SGHDT, CDR2 YYEEEE. The CDR3 sequence is CASSLVYTSTDTQYF. The CDR3 nucleotides read TGTGCCAGCAGCTTGGTCTACACTAGCACAGATACGCAGTATTTT.